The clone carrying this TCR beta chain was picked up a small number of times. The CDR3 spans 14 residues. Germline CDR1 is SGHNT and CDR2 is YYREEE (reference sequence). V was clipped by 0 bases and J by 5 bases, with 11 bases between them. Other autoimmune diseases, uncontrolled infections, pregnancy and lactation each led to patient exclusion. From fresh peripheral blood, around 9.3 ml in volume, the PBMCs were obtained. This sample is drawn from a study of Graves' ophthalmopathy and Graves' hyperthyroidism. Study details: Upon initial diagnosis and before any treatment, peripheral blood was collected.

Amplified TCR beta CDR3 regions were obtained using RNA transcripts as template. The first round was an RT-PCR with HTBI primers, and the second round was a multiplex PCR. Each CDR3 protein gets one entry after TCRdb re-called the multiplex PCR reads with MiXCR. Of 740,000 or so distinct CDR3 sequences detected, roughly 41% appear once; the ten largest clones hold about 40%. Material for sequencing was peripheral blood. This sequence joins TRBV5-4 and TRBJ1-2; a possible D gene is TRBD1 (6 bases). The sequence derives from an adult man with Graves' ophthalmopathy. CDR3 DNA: TGTGCCAGCAGCTTGGGGGGGCGTGCGTATGGCTACACCTTC. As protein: CASSLGGRAYGYTF.